What follows are 9 T cell receptor beta chains derived from one specimen sequenced in a study of cytomegalovirus exposure and HLA in healthy donors. The PCR ran on 60 Vbeta and 13 Jbeta primers. TCRdb's copy holds only in-frame clones and misses some; the assay was immunoSEQ multiplex PCR. The sample has around 70,000 clones, around four fifths seen once; the top ten hold about 2.9%. The sequenced sample was PBMCs. These receptor sequences come from a girl aged 5 to 17 in good health and CMV-seropositive.

The rearrangement uses TRBV6-1 and TRBJ1-6; 10 nucleotides align to TRBD1. Looked up from germline, CDR1 is MNHNS and CDR2 is SASEGT. With V trimmed by 6 bases and J by 9 bases, 5 bases remained unmatched. The CDR3 is 14 residues long. CDR3 nucleotide sequence: TGTGCCAGCAGAGGACAGGGGGAGTTTTCACCCCTCCACTTT. It specifies CASRGQGEFSPLHF.

The chain carries TRBV25-1 and TRBJ2-3; perhaps TRBD2 as D (5 bases). Germline CDR1 is MGHDK and CDR2 is SYGVNS. Trimming removed 6 bases from V and 4 bases from J, with 8 bases in between. The CDR3 loop spans 12 amino acids. CDR3 nucleotides: TGTGCCAGCAGGTCTAGCCCAGATACGCAGTATTTT. Translation gives CASRSSPDTQYF.

This chain uses TRBV7-8 with TRBJ1-2; D is ambiguous. Trimming removed 0 bases from V and 7 bases from J, with 6 bases in between. Germline lookup yields CDR1 SGHVS and CDR2 FQNEAQ. The CDR3 runs 12 residues. CDR3 nucleotides: TGTGCCAGCAGCTTAGCGCGGAGTGGCTACACCTTC. Encoded protein: CASSLARSGYTF.

This chain uses TRBV6-1 with TRBJ2-2; D is perhaps TRBD1 (5 bases). Deletions cut 7 bases from V and 5 bases from J, with 8 bases between. The CDR3 contains 12 residues. The germline V gene has CDR1 MNHNS and CDR2 SASEGT. CDR3 sequence reads: CASTRTTGELFF. CDR3 DNA: TGTGCCAGCACTCGGACAACCGGGGAGCTGTTTTTT.

This chain connects TRBV2 to TRBJ1-1, with a weak D call TRBD1 (6 bases). The CDR3 has 14 residues. V was pared by 4 bases and J by 5 bases, with 14 bases between. The germline gives CDR1 SNHLY, CDR2 FYNNEI. The CDR3 sequence is CASSGGTFRTEAFF. CDR3 sequence (DNA): TGTGCCAGCAGTGGTGGGACATTTCGGACTGAAGCTTTCTTT.

The V gene is TRBV5-1, the J gene TRBJ2-1; 10 bases match TRBD1. The ends lost 0 bases at V and 5 bases at J; junction bases unmatched: 8. The CDR3 is 17 residues long. Germline V CDR1 and CDR2: SGHRS, YFSETQ. The CDR3 DNA reads as TGCGCCAGCAGCTTGGCCAACTCCGGGACAGGGGACAATGAGCAGTTCTTC. Its translation is CASSLANSGTGDNEQFF.

This chain uses TRBV6-5 with TRBJ2-1; 8 bases map to TRBD2. Germline V lookup: CDR1 MNHEY, CDR2 SVGAGI. The CDR3 totals 15 residues. Losses at the gene ends were 5 bases for V and 7 bases for J; bases not matched to a gene: 10. The CDR3 sequence: CASSQGLESLNEQFF. CDR3 coding DNA: TGTGCCAGCAGTCAGGGACTAGAAAGCCTTAATGAGCAGTTCTTC.

The chain recombines TRBV2 with TRBJ1-2; 11 nucleotides align to TRBD1. The germline gives CDR1 SNHLY, CDR2 FYNNEI. The V segment lost 6 bases and the J segment 4 bases; nucleotides outside the gene matches: 7. This CDR3 has 15 residues. The CDR3 is CASSGGTGGSYGYTF. In DNA, the CDR3 is TGTGCCAGCAGCGGTGGGACAGGGGGTAGCTATGGCTACACCTTC. The whole variable domain, filled in from reference TRBV2 and TRBJ1-2, reads EPEVTQTPSHQVTQMGQEVILRCVPISNHLYFYWYRQILGQKVEFLVSFYNNEISEKSEIFDDQFSVERPDGSNFTLKIRSTKLEDSAMYFCASSGGTGGSYGYTFGSGTRLTVV.

This chain uses TRBV4-3 with TRBJ1-1; possibly TRBD1 for D (6 bases). Germline loops: CDR1 LGHNA, CDR2 YSLEER. This CDR3 has 15 amino acids. The V end was cut by 0 bases, the J end by 3 bases, with 11 bases between. CDR3 DNA sequence: TGCGCCAGCAGCCAAGATAGGACAGAATACACTGAAGCTTTCTTT. Translating it yields CASSQDRTEYTEAFF.